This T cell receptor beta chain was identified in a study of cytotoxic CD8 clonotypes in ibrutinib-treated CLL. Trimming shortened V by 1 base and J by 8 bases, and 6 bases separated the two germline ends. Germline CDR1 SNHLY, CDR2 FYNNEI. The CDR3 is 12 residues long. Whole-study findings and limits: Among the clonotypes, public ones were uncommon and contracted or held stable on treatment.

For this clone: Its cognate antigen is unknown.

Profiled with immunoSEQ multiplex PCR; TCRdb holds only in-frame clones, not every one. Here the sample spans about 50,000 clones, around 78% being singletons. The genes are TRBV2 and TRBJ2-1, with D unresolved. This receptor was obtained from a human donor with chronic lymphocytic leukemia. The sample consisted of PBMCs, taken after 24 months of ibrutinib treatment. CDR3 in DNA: TGTGCCAGCAGTGAAGTCGGCGATGAGCAGTTCTTC. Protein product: CASSEVGDEQFF.